Listed below are T cell receptor beta chains from one sample, sequenced in a study of shared clonotypes between healthy human individuals. Sequencing was performed with immunoSEQ multiplex PCR; in TCRdb, only in-frame clones are kept and a portion is missing. The profile shows about 1 million clones, about four fifths of them singletons. The sequenced sample consisted of memory CD4+ T cells from PBMCs. The receptors shown here come from a man younger than 35 in good health. Some clones in this sample may be carry-over from other donors' samples. Both conserved end residues are part of each CDR3. D genes are given only for firm matches. Not all rows give a size; the values are once, few, many and, for expanded clones, a class.

TRBJ2-1 TRBD2 . TRBV10-3 CAISGPSGRAAVPNEQFF TGTGCCATCAGTGGTCCTAGCGGGAGGGCCGCGGTTCCCAATGAGCAGTTCTTC
TRBJ2-1 TRBD1 . TRBV25-1 CASSRTGGSYNEQFF TGTGCCAGCAGTAGGACAGGGGGCAGCTACAATGAGCAGTTCTTC
TRBJ2-1 TRBD2 . TRBV4-2 CASRVNGGNRYNEQFF TGTGCCAGCAGGGTCAACGGGGGGAACCGATACAATGAGCAGTTCTTC
TRBJ1-4 . . TRBV7-2 CASSPAGHGDEKLFF TGTGCCAGCAGCCCTGCGGGACACGGTGATGAAAAACTGTTTTTT
TRBJ2-4 . . TRBV5-4 CASSLAGSRHGNIQYF TGTGCCAGCAGCTTGGCGGGCAGTCGACACGGAAACATTCAGTACTTC
TRBJ2-2 TRBD2 once TRBV27 CASSIMGLAGGRSELFF TGTGCCAGCAGTATCATGGGACTAGCGGGAGGGCGATCAGAGCTGTTTTTT
TRBJ2-5 . . TRBV6-1 CASTQTPGGGETQYF TGTGCCAGCACACAAACCCCCGGTGGGGGCGAGACCCAGTACTTC
TRBJ2-2 . . TRBV11-2 CASSRDRNTGELFF TGTGCCAGCAGCCGAGACAGGAACACCGGGGAGCTGTTTTTT
TRBJ2-3 TRBD2 . TRBV2 CASSPLAGDTDTQYF TGTGCCAGCAGTCCTCTAGCGGGAGACACAGATACGCAGTATTTT
TRBJ1-4 . . TRBV19 CASSTTRGNEKLFF TGTGCCAGTAGTACCACCCGGGGGAATGAAAAACTGTTTTTT
TRBJ1-6 . . TRBV7-2 CASSLSIVNGSPLHF TGTGCCAGCAGCTTAAGTATAGTTAATGGGTCACCCCTCCACTTT
TRBJ2-1 . . TRBV6-5 CASSYSRAFGQFF TGTGCCAGCAGTTACTCGAGAGCCTTTGGGCAGTTCTTC
TRBJ2-5 TRBD1 . TRBV5-1 CASSWGSTGVETQYF TGCGCCAGCAGCTGGGGGTCGACAGGGGTCGAGACCCAGTACTTC
TRBJ2-1 . . TRBV5-1 CASSSEPTGTNEQFF TGCGCCAGCAGCTCGGAGCCCACAGGGACCAATGAGCAGTTCTTC
TRBJ2-3 . . TRBV5-1 CASRDPSGGDTQYF TGCGCCAGCAGGGATCCCTCCGGGGGAGATACGCAGTATTTT
TRBJ2-2 TRBD1 . TRBV5-6 CASSSLQGANGELFF TGTGCCAGCAGCTCCCTACAGGGGGCGAACGGGGAGCTGTTTTTT